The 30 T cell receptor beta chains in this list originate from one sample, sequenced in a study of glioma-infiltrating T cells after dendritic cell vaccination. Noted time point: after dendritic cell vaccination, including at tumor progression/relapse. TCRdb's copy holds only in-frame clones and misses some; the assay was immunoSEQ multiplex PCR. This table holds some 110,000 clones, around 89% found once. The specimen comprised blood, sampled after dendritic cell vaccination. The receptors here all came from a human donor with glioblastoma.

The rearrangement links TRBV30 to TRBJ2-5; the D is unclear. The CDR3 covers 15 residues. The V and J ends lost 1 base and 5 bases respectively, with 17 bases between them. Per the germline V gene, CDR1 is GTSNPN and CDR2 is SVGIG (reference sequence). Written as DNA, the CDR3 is TGTGCCTGGAGTGATAAGGCCGCCGGAGTCGAGACCCAGTACTTC. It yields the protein CAWSDKAAGVETQYF.

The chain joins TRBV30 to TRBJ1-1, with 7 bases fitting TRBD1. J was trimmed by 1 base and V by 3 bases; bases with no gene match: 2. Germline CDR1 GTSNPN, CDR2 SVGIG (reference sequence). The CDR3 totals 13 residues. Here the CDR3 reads CAWRGTENTEAFF. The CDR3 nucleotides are TGTGCCTGGAGGGGGACAGAGAACACTGAAGCTTTCTTT.

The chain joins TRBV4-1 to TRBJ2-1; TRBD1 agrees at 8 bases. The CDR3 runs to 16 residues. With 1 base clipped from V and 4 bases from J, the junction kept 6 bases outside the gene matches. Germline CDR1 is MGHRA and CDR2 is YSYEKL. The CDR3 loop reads CASSQGTGTYYNEQFF. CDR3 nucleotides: TGCGCCAGCAGCCAAGGGACAGGGACCTATTACAATGAGCAGTTCTTC.

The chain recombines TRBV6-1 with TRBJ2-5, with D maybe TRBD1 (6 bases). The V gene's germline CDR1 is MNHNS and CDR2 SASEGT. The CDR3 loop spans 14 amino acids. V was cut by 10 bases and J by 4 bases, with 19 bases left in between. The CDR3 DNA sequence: TGTGCCACCACTTGGACGGGACATCTAGAGACCCAGTACTTC. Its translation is CATTWTGHLETQYF.

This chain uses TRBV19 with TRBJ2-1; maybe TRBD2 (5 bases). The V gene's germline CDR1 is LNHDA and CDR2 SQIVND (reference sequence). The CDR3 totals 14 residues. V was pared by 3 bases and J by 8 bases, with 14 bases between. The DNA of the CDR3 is TGTGCCAGTAGTATTGGTACTAGTTCTCATGAGCAGTTCTTC. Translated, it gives CASSIGTSSHEQFF.

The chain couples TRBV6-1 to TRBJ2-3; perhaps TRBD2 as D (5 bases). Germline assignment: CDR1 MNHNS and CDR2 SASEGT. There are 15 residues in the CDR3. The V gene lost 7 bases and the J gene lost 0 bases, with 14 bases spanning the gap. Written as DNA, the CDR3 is TGTGCCAGCAACCCTGCGGGTACTAGCACAGATACGCAGTATTTT. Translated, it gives CASNPAGTSTDTQYF.

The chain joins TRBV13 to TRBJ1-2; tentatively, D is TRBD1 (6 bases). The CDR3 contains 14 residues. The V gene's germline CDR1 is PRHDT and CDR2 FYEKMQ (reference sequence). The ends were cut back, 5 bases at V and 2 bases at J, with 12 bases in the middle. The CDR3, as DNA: TGTGCCAGCAGCACCAGGACAGTGAACTATGGCTACACCTTC. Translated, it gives CASSTRTVNYGYTF. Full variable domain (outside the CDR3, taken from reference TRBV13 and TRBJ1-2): AAGVIQSPRHLIKEKRETATLKCYPIPRHDTVYWYQQGPGQDPQFLISFYEKMQSDKGSIPDRFSAQQFSDYHSELNMSSLELGDSALYFCASSTRTVNYGYTFGSGTRLTVV.

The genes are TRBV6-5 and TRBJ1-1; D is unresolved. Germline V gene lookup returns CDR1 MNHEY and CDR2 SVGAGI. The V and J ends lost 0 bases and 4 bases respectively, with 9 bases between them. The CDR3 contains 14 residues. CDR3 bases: TGTGCCAGCAGTTACTCAGGAGGATCCACTGAAGCTTTCTTT. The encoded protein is CASSYSGGSTEAFF.

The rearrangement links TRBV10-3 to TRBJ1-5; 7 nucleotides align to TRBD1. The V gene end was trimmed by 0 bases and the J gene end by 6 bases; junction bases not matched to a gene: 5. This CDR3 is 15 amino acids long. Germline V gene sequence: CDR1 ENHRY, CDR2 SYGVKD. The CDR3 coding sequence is TGTGCCATCAGTGAGTCTGGACAGGTGGGTCAGCCCCAGCATTTT. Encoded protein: CAISESGQVGQPQHF.

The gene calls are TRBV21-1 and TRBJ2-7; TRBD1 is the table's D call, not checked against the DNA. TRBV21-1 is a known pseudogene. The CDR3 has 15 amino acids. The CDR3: CAPWDRGSNSYEQYF. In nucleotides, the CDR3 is TGTGCCCCATGGGACAGAGGGAGCAACTCCTACGAGCAGTACTTC.

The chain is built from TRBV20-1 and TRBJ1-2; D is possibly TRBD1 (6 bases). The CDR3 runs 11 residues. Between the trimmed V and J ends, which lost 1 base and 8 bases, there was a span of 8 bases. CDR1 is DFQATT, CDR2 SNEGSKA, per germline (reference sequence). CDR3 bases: TGCAGTGCTAGAGCAGGGGAAGGCTACACCTTC. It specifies CSARAGEGYTF.

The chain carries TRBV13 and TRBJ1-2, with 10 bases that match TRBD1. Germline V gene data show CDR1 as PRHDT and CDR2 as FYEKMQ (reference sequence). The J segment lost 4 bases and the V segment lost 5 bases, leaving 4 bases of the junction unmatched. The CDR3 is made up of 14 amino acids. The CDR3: CASSARTGGYGYTF. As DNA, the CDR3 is TGTGCCAGCAGCGCGCGGACAGGGGGCTATGGCTACACCTTC.

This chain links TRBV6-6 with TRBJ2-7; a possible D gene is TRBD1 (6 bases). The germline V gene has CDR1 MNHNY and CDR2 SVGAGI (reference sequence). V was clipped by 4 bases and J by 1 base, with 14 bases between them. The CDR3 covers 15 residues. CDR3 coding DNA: TGTGCCAGCAGTTTTAACCCCGGACAGTCCTACGAGCAGTACTTC. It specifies CASSFNPGQSYEQYF.

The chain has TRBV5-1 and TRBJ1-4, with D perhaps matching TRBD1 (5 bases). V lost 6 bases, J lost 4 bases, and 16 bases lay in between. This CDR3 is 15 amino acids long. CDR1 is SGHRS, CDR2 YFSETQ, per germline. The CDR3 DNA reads TGCGCCAGCAAGGACATGGGCGCAGTTAATGAAAAACTGTTTTTT. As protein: CASKDMGAVNEKLFF. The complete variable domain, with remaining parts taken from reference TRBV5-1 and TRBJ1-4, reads KAGVTQTPRYLIKTRGQQVTLSCSPISGHRSVSWYQQTPGQGLQFLFEYFSETQRNKGNFPGRFSGRQFSNSRSEMNVSTLELGDSALYLCASKDMGAVNEKLFFGSGTQLSVL.

CDR3 DNA sequence: TGTGCCATCTCAGGGACAGGGTCGAATGAAAAACTGTTTTTT. This codes for CAISGTGSNEKLFF. The chain is built from TRBV10-3 and TRBJ1-4; TRBD1 aligns across 9 bases. The CDR3 is made up of 14 amino acids. V dropped 8 bases and J dropped 5; count of bases not matched to a gene: 6. The germline V gene encodes CDR1 ENHRY and CDR2 SYGVKD.

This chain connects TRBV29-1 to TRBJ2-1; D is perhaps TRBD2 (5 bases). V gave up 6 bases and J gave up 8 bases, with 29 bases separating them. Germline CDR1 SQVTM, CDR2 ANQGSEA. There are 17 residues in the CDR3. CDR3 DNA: TGCAGCGTGCCACCGGACGGATCAAGCATCTCCGGGGATGAGCAGTTCTTC. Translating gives CSVPPDGSSISGDEQFF.

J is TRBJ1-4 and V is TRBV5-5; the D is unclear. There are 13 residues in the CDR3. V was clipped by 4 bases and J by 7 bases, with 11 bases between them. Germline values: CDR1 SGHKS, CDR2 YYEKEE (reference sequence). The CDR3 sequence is CASSHEWSEKLFF. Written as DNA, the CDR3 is TGTGCCAGCAGCCACGAGTGGAGTGAAAAACTGTTTTTT.

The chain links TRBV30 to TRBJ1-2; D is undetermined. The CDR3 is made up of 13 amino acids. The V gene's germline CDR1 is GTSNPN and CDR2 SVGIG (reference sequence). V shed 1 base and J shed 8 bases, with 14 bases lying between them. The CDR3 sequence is CAWSDRPSSGYTF. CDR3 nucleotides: TGTGCCTGGAGTGACAGACCCTCTTCAGGCTACACCTTC.

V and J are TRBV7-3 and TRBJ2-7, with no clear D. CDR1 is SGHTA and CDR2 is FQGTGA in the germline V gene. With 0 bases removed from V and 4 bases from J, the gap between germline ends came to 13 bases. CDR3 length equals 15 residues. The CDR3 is CASSLTGQAGYEQYF. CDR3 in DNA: TGTGCCAGCAGCTTAACGGGTCAGGCTGGATACGAGCAGTACTTC.

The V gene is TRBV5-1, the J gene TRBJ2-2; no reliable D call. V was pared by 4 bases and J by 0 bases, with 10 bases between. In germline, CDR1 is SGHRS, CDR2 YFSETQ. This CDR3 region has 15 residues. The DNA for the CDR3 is TGCGCCAGCAGCCCGCCCACACCGAACACCGGGGAGCTGTTTTTT. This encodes CASSPPTPNTGELFF.

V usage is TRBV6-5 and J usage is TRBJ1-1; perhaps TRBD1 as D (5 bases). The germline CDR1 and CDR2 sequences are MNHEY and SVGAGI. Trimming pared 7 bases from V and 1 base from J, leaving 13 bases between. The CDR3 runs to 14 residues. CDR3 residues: CASTRRGGNTEAFF. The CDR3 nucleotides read TGTGCCAGCACCAGGCGGGGGGGGAACACTGAAGCTTTCTTT.

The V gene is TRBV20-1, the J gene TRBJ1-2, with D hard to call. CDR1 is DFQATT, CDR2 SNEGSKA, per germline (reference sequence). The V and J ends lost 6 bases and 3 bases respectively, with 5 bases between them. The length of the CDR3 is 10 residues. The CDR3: CSAPDYGYTF. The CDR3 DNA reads TGCAGTGCCCCCGACTATGGCTACACCTTC.

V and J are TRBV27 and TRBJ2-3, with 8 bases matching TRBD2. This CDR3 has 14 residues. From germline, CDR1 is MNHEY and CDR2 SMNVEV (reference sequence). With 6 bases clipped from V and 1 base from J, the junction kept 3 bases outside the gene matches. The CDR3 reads CASRWRGGTDTQYF. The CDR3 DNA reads TGTGCCAGCAGATGGCGGGGGGGCACAGATACGCAGTATTTT.

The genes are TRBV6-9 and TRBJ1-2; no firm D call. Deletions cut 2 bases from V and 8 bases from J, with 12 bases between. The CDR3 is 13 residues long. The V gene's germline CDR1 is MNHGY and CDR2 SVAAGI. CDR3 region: CASSYRLRGGYTF. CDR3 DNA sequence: TGTGCCAGCAGTTATCGCCTCCGAGGGGGCTACACCTTC.

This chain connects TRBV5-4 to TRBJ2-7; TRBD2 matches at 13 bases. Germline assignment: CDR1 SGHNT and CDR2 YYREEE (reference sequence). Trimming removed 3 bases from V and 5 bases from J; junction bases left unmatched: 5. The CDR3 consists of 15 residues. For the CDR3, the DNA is TGTGCCAGCAGCTCAGGACTAGCGGGAGTCCACGAGCAGTACTTC. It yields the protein CASSSGLAGVHEQYF.

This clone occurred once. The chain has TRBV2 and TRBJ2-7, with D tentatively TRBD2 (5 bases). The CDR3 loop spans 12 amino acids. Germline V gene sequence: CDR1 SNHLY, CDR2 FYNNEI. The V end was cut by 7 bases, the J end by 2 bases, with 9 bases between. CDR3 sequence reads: CASNGLTYEQYF. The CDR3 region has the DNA TGTGCCAGCAATGGACTGACCTACGAGCAGTACTTC.

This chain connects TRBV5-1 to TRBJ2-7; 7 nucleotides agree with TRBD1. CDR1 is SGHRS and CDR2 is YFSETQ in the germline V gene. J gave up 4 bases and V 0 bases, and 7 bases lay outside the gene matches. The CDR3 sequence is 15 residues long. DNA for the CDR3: TGCGCCAGCAGCTTGGAGGGGACAGCCGGGTACGAGCAGTACTTC. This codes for CASSLEGTAGYEQYF.

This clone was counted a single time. In DNA form, the CDR3 reads TGTGCCAGCAGTGGTGACCGATGGCAGGGCAATGAGCAGTTCTTC. It translates to CASSGDRWQGNEQFF. The V call is TRBV6-1, the J call TRBJ2-1; D might be TRBD1 (5 bases). Deletions cut 4 bases from V and 6 bases from J, with 16 bases between. CDR1 and CDR2 from the germline V gene are MNHNS and SASEGT. The CDR3 length is 15 residues.

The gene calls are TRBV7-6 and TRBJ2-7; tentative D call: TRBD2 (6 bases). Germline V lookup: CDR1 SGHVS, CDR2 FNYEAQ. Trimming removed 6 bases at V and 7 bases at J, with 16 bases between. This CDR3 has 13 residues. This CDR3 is CASSPGTYEEQYF. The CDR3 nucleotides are TGTGCCAGCAGTCCCGGGACTTACGAGGAGCAGTACTTC.

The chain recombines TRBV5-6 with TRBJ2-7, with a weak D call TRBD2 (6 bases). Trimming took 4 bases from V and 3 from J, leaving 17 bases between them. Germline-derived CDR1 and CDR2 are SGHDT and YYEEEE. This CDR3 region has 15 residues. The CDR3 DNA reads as TGTGCCAGCAGCCCGAGGGGCCTAGCGATCTACGAGCAGTACTTC. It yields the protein CASSPRGLAIYEQYF.